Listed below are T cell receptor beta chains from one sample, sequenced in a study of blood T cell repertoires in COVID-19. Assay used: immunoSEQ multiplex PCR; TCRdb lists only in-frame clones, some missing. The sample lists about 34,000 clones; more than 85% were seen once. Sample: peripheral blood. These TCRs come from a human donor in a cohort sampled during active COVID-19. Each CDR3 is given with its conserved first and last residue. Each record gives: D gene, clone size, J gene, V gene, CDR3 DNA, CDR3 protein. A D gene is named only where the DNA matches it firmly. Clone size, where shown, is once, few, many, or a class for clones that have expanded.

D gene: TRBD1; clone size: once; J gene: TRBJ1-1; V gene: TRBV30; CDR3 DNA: TGTGCCTGGAGTACGACAGGGGGGACTGAAGCTTTCTTT; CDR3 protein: CAWSTTGGTEAFF
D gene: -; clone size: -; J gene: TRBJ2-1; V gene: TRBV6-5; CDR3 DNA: TGTGCCAGCAGTTCATTTACTTTTAATGAGCAGTTCTTC; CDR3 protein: CASSSFTFNEQFF
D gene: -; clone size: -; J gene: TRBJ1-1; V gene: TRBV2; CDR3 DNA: TGTGCCAGCAGTGTCAGGGCTGGGAACACTGAAGCTTTCTTT; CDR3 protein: CASSVRAGNTEAFF
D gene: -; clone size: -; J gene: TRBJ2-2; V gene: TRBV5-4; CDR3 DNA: TGTGCCAGCAGCTTGGTGAGGGCAGGAGGTACCGGGGAGCTGTTTTTT; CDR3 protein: CASSLVRAGGTGELFF
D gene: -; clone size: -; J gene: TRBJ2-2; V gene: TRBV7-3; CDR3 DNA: TGTGCCAGCAGCGTTCTAGGAGACACCGGGGAGCTGTTTTTT; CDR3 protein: CASSVLGDTGELFF
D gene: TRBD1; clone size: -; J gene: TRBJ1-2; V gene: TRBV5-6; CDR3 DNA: TGTGCCAGCAGCTTAGGGGACAGGTATGGCTACACCTTC; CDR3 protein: CASSLGDRYGYTF
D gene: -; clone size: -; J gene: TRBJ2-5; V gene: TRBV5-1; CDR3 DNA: TGCGCCAGCAGCCAGGATCCCGGCCCCCAAGAGACCCAGTACTTC; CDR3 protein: CASSQDPGPQETQYF
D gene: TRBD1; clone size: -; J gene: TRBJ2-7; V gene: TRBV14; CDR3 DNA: TGTGCCAGCAGCCAAGATTACAGGACAGGGGACAACGAGCAGTACTTC; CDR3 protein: CASSQDYRTGDNEQYF
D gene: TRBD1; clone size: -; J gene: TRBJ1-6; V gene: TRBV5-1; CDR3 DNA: TGCGCCAGCAGCTTTGGGACAGGGCAGTCGGCCCTCCACTTT; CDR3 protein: CASSFGTGQSALHF
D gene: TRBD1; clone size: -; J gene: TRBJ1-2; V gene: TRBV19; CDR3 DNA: TGTGCCAGTAGTATAGGGACAGGCCCCTATGGCTACACCTTC; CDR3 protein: CASSIGTGPYGYTF
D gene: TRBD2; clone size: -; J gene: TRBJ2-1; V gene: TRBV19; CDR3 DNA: TGTGCCAGTAGGCCGGGACTAGCGGGATACTCCTACAATGAGCAGTTCTTC; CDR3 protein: CASRPGLAGYSYNEQFF
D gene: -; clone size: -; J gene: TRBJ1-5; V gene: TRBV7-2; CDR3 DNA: TGTGCCAGCAGCTTATCCCTAGGACAGCCCAATCAGCCCCAGCATTTT; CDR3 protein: CASSLSLGQPNQPQHF
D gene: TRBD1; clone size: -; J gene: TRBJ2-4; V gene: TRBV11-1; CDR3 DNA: TGTGCCAGCAGCTCCCAGGACAGGGCCTTTCAGTACTTC; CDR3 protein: CASSSQDRAFQYF
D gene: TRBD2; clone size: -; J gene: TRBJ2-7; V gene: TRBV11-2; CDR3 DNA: TGTGCCAGCAGCCCGTTCCCCACTAGCGGGAGAAACTACGAGCAGTACTTC; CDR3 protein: CASSPFPTSGRNYEQYF
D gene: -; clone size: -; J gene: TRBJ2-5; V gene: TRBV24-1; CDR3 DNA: TGTGCCACCAGTGACCGTACAGGTAGCCAAGAGACCCAGTACTTC; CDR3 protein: CATSDRTGSQETQYF
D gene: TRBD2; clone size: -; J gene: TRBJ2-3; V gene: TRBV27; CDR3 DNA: TGTGCCAGCAGTTTATTGCGGGGGGCCACAGATACGCAGTATTTT; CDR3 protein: CASSLLRGATDTQYF
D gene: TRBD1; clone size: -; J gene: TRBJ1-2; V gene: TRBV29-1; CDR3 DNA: TGCAGCGTTGACAGTCAGGGACAGGGATCGGTCGGCTACACCTTC; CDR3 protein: CSVDSQGQGSVGYTF
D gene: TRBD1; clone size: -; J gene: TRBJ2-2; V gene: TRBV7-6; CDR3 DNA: TGTGCCAGCAGCTTTGGGACAGGGGGCGTCACCGGGGAGCTGTTTTTT; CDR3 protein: CASSFGTGGVTGELFF
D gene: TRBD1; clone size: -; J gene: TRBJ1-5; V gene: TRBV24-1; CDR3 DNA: TGTGCCATCGGACAGGGAGCAGGGAATCAGCCCCAGCATTTT; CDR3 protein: CAIGQGAGNQPQHF
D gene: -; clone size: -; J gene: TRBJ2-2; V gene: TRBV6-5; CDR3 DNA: TGTGCCAGCAGGATTGGACAGAGCACCGGGGAGCTGTTTTTT; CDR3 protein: CASRIGQSTGELFF
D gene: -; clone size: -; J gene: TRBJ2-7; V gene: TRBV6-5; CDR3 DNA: TGTGCCAGCAGTTACACCTACAGGGTCTACGAGCAGTACTTC; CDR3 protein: CASSYTYRVYEQYF
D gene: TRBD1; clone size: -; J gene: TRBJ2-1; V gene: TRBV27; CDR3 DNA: TGTGCCAGCAGTTTATCGGCACTCGGGACAGCGTACAATGAGCAGTTCTTC; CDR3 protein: CASSLSALGTAYNEQFF
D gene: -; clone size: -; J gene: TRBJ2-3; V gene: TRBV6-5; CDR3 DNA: TGTGCCAGCAAAGAGGAGACAGATACGCAGTATTTT; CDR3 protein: CASKEETDTQYF
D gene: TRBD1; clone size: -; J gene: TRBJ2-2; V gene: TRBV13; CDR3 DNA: TGTGCCAGCAGCCACCGGGACAGGCACACCGGGGAGCTGTTTTTT; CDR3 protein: CASSHRDRHTGELFF
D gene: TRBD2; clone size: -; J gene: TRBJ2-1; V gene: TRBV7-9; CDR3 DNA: TGTGCCAGCTTGGGACTAGCGGGTAACAATGAGCAGTTCTTC; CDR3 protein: CASLGLAGNNEQFF
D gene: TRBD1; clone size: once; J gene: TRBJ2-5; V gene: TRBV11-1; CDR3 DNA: TGTGCCAGCAGCGACAGGGAACAGACCCAGTACTTC; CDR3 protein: CASSDREQTQYF
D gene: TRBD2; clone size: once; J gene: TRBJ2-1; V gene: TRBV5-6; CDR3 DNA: TGTGCCAGCAGCTTGGCCGGGACTAGCAATGAGCAGTTCTTC; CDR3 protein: CASSLAGTSNEQFF
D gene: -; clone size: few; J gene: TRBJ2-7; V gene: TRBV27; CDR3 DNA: TGTGCCAGCGGCAGAGGGTCCCACGAGCAGTACTTC; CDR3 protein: CASGRGSHEQYF
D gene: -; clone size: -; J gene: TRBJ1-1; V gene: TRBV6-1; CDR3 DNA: TGTGCCAGCAGTGAAGTCGGGGTAATGGACACTGAAGCTTTCTTT; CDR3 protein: CASSEVGVMDTEAFF
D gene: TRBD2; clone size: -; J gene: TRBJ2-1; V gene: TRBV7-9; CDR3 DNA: TGTGCCAGCAGCTTTAGCGGGGGATCCCACAATGAGCAGTTCTTC; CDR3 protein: CASSFSGGSHNEQFF
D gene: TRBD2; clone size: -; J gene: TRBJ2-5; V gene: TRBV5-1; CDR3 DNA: TGCGCCAGCAGCGAAGCGGTGATAGCGGGGGGAGAGACCCAGTACTTC; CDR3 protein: CASSEAVIAGGETQYF
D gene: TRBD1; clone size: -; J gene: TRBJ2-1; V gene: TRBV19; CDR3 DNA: TGTGCCAGTAGTAACCGACAGGGGGTTAATGAGCAGTTCTTC; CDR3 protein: CASSNRQGVNEQFF